Listed here is a single T cell receptor (beta chain). The sample is drawn from a study of blood T cell repertoires in COVID-19. Study summary: From the United States, Italy and Spain came samples of acute and convalescent COVID-19. PBMCs, B-cell-depleted T cells, or T cells were the source of the cDNA or gDNA that made up the material.

V shed 5 bases and J 6 bases; nucleotides not matched to a gene: 18. The germline gives CDR1 PRHDT, CDR2 FYEKMQ (reference sequence). The CDR3 is made up of 19 amino acids. As handled by the study authors: Amplification of reference gene primers provided the estimated nucleated cell counts. Data came from immunoSEQ multiplex PCR; TCRdb stores just in-frame clones and leaves some out. V and J calls and clone size are copied from that table; D and trimming were computed from the DNA. The sample has approximately 180,000 clones; approximately 83% are singletons. The sample consisted of peripheral blood. The V gene is TRBV13, the J gene TRBJ2-3; 12 bases align to TRBD2. This receptor was taken from a man aged 55 to 70 with acute or convalescent COVID-19. The CDR3 DNA is TGTGCCAGCAGCATATCTCTAGCGGGAGGGCCGGAAACGTATGATACGCAGTATTTT. The encoded protein is CASSISLAGGPETYDTQYF.